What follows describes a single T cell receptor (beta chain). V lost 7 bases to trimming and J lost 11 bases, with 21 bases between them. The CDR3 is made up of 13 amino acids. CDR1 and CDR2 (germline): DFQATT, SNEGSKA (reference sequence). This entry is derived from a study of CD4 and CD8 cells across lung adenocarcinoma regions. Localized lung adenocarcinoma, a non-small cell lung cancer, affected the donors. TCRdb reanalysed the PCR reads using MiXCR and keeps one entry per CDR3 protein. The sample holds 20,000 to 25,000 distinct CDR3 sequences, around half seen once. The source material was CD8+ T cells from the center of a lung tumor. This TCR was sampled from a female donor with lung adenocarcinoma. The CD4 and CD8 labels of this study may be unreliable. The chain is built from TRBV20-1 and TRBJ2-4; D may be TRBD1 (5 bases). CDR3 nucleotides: TGCAGTGGTATGTCCTCTGGGGCCAACGTTCAGTACTTC. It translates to CSGMSSGANVQYF.